The rows below give T cell receptor beta chains drawn from one sample of a study of blood T cell repertoires in COVID-19. Some clones are missing from TCRdb's copy, which holds only in-frame ones; the method was immunoSEQ multiplex PCR. The table shows tens of thousands of clones, with approximately 90% occurring only once. Sequencing was performed on peripheral blood. The receptor set was obtained from an elderly woman with acute or convalescent COVID-19. Both conserved end residues are part of each CDR3. Each record gives: D gene, J gene, clone size, V gene, CDR3 protein, CDR3 DNA. D genes are given only for firm matches. Expanded clones get a size class; other rows say once, few or many, or leave the size out.

d_gene: TRBD1
j_gene: TRBJ1-1
abundance: NA
v_gene: TRBV5-4
CDR3aa: CASSLPGQMNTEAFF
CDR3nt: TGTGCCAGCAGCCTTCCGGGACAGATGAACACTGAAGCTTTCTTT

d_gene: TRBD2
j_gene: TRBJ2-1
abundance: once
v_gene: TRBV30
CDR3aa: CAWSQDRRGGGYNEQFF
CDR3nt: TGTGCCTGGAGTCAAGATAGGCGGGGGGGCGGCTACAATGAGCAGTTCTTC

d_gene: NA
j_gene: TRBJ2-2
abundance: NA
v_gene: TRBV5-1
CDR3aa: CASSLLQQLNTGELFF
CDR3nt: TGCGCCAGCAGCTTGTTGCAACAGTTAAACACCGGGGAGCTGTTTTTT

d_gene: NA
j_gene: TRBJ1-2
abundance: NA
v_gene: TRBV5-6
CDR3aa: CASSALQGYGYTF
CDR3nt: TGTGCCAGCAGCGCCTTACAGGGCTATGGCTACACCTTC

d_gene: TRBD1
j_gene: TRBJ1-6
abundance: NA
v_gene: TRBV6-1
CDR3aa: CASSDLWAGGNFWAPLHF
CDR3nt: TGTGCCAGCAGTGATTTATGGGCAGGGGGGAACTTCTGGGCACCCCTCCACTTT

d_gene: NA
j_gene: TRBJ2-1
abundance: few
v_gene: TRBV27
CDR3aa: CASSPVTSSHNEQFF
CDR3nt: TGTGCCAGCAGCCCCGTTACTAGCAGCCACAATGAGCAGTTCTTC

d_gene: NA
j_gene: TRBJ2-2
abundance: NA
v_gene: TRBV12-5
CDR3aa: CASGPRGYGYTGELFF
CDR3nt: TGTGCTAGTGGCCCTCGGGGATATGGCTACACCGGGGAGCTGTTTTTT

d_gene: TRBD1
j_gene: TRBJ1-5
abundance: NA
v_gene: TRBV19
CDR3aa: CASSIFRGSQPQHF
CDR3nt: TGTGCCAGTAGTATTTTCAGGGGGAGTCAGCCCCAGCATTTT

d_gene: TRBD2
j_gene: TRBJ2-3
abundance: NA
v_gene: TRBV19
CDR3aa: CASRRTSGGRADTQYF
CDR3nt: TGTGCCAGTAGAAGAACTAGCGGGGGGCGCGCGGATACGCAGTATTTT

d_gene: NA
j_gene: TRBJ1-5
abundance: NA
v_gene: TRBV12-1
CDR3aa: CASSGKVRDRDQPQHF
CDR3nt: TGTGCCAGCAGCGGGAAGGTCCGGGACAGGGATCAGCCCCAGCATTTT

d_gene: TRBD2
j_gene: TRBJ2-5
abundance: NA
v_gene: TRBV19
CDR3aa: CASGRVSGRARETQYF
CDR3nt: TGTGCCAGTGGAAGGGTCAGCGGGAGGGCCAGGGAGACCCAGTACTTC

d_gene: NA
j_gene: TRBJ2-7
abundance: NA
v_gene: TRBV10-3
CDR3aa: CAISFQAQFQYF
CDR3nt: TGTGCCATCAGTTTTCAGGCGCAGTTCCAGTACTTC

d_gene: TRBD1
j_gene: TRBJ1-6
abundance: NA
v_gene: TRBV19
CDR3aa: CASSTSGQTNSPLHF
CDR3nt: TGTGCCAGTAGTACCTCGGGACAGACAAATTCACCCCTCCACTTT

d_gene: NA
j_gene: TRBJ2-7
abundance: NA
v_gene: TRBV5-4
CDR3aa: CASSLPGPGSYEQYF
CDR3nt: TGTGCCAGCAGCTTGCCAGGGCCGGGCTCCTACGAGCAGTACTTC

d_gene: NA
j_gene: TRBJ1-5
abundance: NA
v_gene: TRBV3-1/TRBV3-2
CDR3aa: CASSQAVNQPQHF
CDR3nt: TGTGCCAGCAGCCAGGCAGTAAATCAGCCCCAGCATTTT

d_gene: NA
j_gene: TRBJ1-1
abundance: NA
v_gene: TRBV7-2
CDR3aa: CASSLGYGTEAFF
CDR3nt: TGTGCCAGCAGCTTAGGATACGGCACTGAAGCTTTCTTT

d_gene: TRBD1
j_gene: TRBJ1-5
abundance: NA
v_gene: TRBV7-9
CDR3aa: CASSLDRGLDQPQHF
CDR3nt: TGTGCCAGCAGCCTCGACAGGGGGTTGGATCAGCCCCAGCATTTT

d_gene: TRBD2
j_gene: TRBJ2-1
abundance: NA
v_gene: TRBV19
CDR3aa: CASRKAGPYNEQFF
CDR3nt: TGTGCCAGTAGAAAAGCGGGACCCTACAATGAGCAGTTCTTC

d_gene: NA
j_gene: TRBJ1-1
abundance: NA
v_gene: TRBV7-6
CDR3aa: CASSPQHRNTEAFF
CDR3nt: TGTGCCAGCAGCCCCCAACATCGGAACACTGAAGCTTTCTTT

d_gene: NA
j_gene: TRBJ1-3
abundance: NA
v_gene: TRBV11-2
CDR3aa: CASSEISGHNSGNTIYF
CDR3nt: TGTGCCAGCAGTGAGATTTCGGGACACAACTCTGGAAACACCATATATTTT

d_gene: NA
j_gene: TRBJ2-6
abundance: NA
v_gene: TRBV3-1/TRBV3-2
CDR3aa: CASSQTSGANVLTF
CDR3nt: TGTGCCAGCAGCCAGACTTCTGGGGCCAACGTCCTGACTTTC

d_gene: NA
j_gene: TRBJ1-3
abundance: NA
v_gene: TRBV7-6
CDR3aa: CASSSTGSSGNTIYF
CDR3nt: TGTGCCAGCAGCTCCACAGGGAGCTCTGGAAACACCATATATTTT